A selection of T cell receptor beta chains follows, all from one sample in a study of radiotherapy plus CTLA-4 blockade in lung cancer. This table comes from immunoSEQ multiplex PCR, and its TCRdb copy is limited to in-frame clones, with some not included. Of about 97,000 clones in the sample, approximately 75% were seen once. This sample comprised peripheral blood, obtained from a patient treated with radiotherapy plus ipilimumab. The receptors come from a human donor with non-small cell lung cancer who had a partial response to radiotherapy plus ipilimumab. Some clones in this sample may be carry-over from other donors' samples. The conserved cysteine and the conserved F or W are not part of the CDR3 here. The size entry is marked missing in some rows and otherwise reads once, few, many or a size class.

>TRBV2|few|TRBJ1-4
ASSEYGTGGEKLF
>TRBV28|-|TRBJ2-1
ASSLGTSGAPRDEQF
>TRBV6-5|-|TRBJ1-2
ASRGGAEGNYGYT
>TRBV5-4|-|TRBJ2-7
ASSLGQVAYEQY
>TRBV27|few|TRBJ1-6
ASSLSGTGASYNSPLH
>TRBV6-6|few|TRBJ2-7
ASSFAGGRYEQY
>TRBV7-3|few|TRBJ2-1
ASSPRAHREGEQF
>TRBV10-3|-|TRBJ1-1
AIRATGMNTEAF
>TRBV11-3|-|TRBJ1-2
ASSLEAGDYGYT
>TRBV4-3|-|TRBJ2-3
ASSQGAAPGIDTQY
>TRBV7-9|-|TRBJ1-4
ASSSFQGSNEKLF
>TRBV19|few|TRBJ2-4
ASSPGLAGAPRIQY
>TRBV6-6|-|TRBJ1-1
ASSYTDLTEAF
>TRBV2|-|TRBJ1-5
ASGGGQGSNQPQH
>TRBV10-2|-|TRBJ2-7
ASSYGLAGGIIYEQY
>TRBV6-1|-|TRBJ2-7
ASSEARYHEQY
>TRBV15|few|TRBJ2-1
ATSREASGGAQQF
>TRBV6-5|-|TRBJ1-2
ASSPLANRGGYT
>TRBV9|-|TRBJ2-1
ASSFSSGTRHNEQF
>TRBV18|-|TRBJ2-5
ASSPPTSRETQY
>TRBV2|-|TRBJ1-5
ASSPPGGQGAQPQH
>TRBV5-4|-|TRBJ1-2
ASSLSANYGYT
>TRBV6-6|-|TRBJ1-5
ASRKTGRNQPQH
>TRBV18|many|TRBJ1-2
ASSREPTGNYGYT
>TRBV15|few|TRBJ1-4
ATSRGGGGEKLF
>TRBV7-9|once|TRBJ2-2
ASSLRQGATGELF
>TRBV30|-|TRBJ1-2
AWERVGSSYT
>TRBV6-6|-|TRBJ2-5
ASSYNRQGKTQY
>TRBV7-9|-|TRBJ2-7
ASSRSGLLAYEQY
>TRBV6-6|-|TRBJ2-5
AGSSEETQY
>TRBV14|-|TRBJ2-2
ASSHRTELF
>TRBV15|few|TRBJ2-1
ATSRVGLAYEQF
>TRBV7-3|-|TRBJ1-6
ASSSTDRENSPLH
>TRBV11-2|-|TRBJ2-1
ASSLWGQGVNEQF
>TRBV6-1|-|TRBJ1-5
ASSPSGGNQPQH
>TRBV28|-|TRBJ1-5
AIGTGSNQPQH
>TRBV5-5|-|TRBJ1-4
ASSQDRVEEKLF
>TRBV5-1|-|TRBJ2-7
ASSPSGNGEQY
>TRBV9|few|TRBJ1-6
ASSVGTENSPLH
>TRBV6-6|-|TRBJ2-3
ASSYWGGSTDTQY
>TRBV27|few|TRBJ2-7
ASSLSGGGTYEQY
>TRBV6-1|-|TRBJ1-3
ASSERNVRNTIY
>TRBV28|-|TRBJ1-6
ASSLDTALTLH
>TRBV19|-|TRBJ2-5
ASSRQGGQETQY